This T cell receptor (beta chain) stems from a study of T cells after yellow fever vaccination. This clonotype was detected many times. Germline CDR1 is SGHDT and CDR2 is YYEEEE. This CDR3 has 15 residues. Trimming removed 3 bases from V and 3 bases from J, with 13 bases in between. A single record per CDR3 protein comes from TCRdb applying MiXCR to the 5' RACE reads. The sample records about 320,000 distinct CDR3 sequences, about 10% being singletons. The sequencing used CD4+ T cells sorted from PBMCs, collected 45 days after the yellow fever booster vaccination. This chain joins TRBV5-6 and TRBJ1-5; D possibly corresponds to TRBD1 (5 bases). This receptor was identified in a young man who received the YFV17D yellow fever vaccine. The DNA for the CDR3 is TGTGCCAGCAGCTCTCAGACAGTACCCAATCAGCCCCAGCATTTT. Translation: CASSSQTVPNQPQHF.